This T cell receptor beta chain was documented in a study of T cell repertoires in cytomegalovirus infection. TCRdb re-analysed the reads in MiXCR, keeping a single row per CDR3 protein. In the table there are approximately 100,000 distinct CDR3 sequences, more than 20% of which are singletons. This CDR3 spans 15 amino acids. Germline-derived CDR1 and CDR2 are MNHNS and SASEGT. Trimming removed 5 bases from V and 4 bases from J; junction bases left unmatched: 7. The sample comprised CD8+ T cells from PBMCs. The clonotype comes from a human donor in good health (CMV status not recorded). Some clones in this sample may be carry-over from other donors' samples. This chain connects TRBV6-1 to TRBJ2-2, with 7 bases that match TRBD1. The CDR3 here is CASSLRQGSTGELFF. The DNA of the CDR3 is TGTGCCAGCAGTTTAAGACAGGGATCCACCGGGGAGCTGTTTTTT.